This TCR beta chain was sequenced for a study of T cell responses to AZD1222 COVID-19 vaccine. This clone is labeled medium-sized. Profiled with immunoSEQ multiplex PCR; TCRdb holds only in-frame clones, not every one. The data contain tens of thousands of clones, more than 75% of them singletons. The V end lost 2 bases, the J end lost 2 bases, and 13 bases lay between the germline ends. The CDR3 sequence is 15 residues long. Germline CDR1 GTSNPN, CDR2 SVGIG (reference sequence). Material: peripheral blood, obtained 28 days after the second AZD1222 dose. The origin of this receptor is an adult who received the AZD1222 COVID-19 vaccine. J is TRBJ1-3 and V is TRBV30; D is uncertain. The CDR3 DNA reads TGTGCCTGGAGTCCGGACGCAATACCTGGAAACACCATATATTTT. Residues: CAWSPDAIPGNTIYF.